These 15 T cell receptor beta chains came from one sample sequenced in a study of blood T cell repertoires in COVID-19. The method was immunoSEQ multiplex PCR; TCRdb's version includes in-frame clones alone and lacks a portion of them. The table records roughly 180,000 clones, 85% of them present only once. The sample taken for sequencing was peripheral blood. All receptors derive from a woman in her fifties or sixties with acute or convalescent COVID-19.

The chain combines TRBV5-4 with TRBJ2-5, with 7 nucleotides matching TRBD2. This CDR3 is 16 amino acids long. Trimming at V came to 0 bases and at J to 4 bases, leaving 9 bases not matched to a gene. The germline V gene has CDR1 SGHNT and CDR2 YYREEE (reference sequence). The DNA of the CDR3 is TGTGCCAGCAGCTTGGCCCTAGCGGTGGGGACAGAGACCCAGTACTTC. Protein product: CASSLALAVGTETQYF.

The chain recombines TRBV28 with TRBJ1-3; D gene unclear. This CDR3 comprises 14 residues. Germline CDR1 MDHEN, CDR2 SYDVKM. V gave up 8 bases and J gave up 0 bases, with 11 bases separating them. CDR3 loop: CASGTIDSGNTIYF. Here the CDR3 DNA reads TGTGCCAGCGGTACTATCGACTCTGGAAACACCATATATTTT.

The rearrangement uses TRBV7-6 and TRBJ1-3, with 9 bases fitting TRBD1. The CDR3 has 15 residues. V shed 5 bases and J 0 bases; nucleotides not matched to a gene: 2. CDR1 and CDR2 (germline): SGHVS, FNYEAQ. CDR3 DNA: TGTGCCAGCAGCCCGACAGGGGGCTCTGGAAACACCATATATTTT. It is translated as CASSPTGGSGNTIYF.

The chain is built from TRBV6-5 and TRBJ1-4; D might be TRBD1 (5 bases). CDR3 size: 14 residues. V lost 4 bases, J lost 2 bases, and 8 bases lay in between. Germline V gene lookup returns CDR1 MNHEY and CDR2 SVGAGI. The CDR3 coding sequence is TGTGCCAGCAGTTCGGGGGAGACTAATGAAAAACTGTTTTTT. Its protein is CASSSGETNEKLFF.

The gene calls are TRBV24-1 and TRBJ1-6; no clear D. The V end lost 1 base, the J end lost 4 bases, and 7 bases lay between the germline ends. The CDR3 extends over 15 amino acids. Germline-derived CDR1 and CDR2 are KGHDR and SFDVKD. The CDR3 sequence is CATSDFPGYNSPLHF. Written as DNA, the CDR3 is TGTGCCACCAGTGATTTCCCAGGTTATAATTCACCCCTCCACTTT.

The rearrangement links TRBV19 to TRBJ1-1; D might be TRBD1 (6 bases). The CDR3 has 15 amino acids. CDR1 is LNHDA and CDR2 is SQIVND in the germline V gene (reference sequence). Trimming removed 5 bases from V and 2 bases from J, with 15 bases in between. CDR3: CASSLQGYGNTEAFF. The CDR3 region has the DNA TGTGCCAGTAGTCTACAGGGTTACGGAAACACTGAAGCTTTCTTT.

This clone came up once. The chain has TRBV4-1 and TRBJ1-4; 8 nucleotides agree with TRBD1. The length of the CDR3 is 14 residues. Trimming took 1 base from V and 5 from J; bases not matched to a gene: 0. Germline V gene sequence: CDR1 MGHRA, CDR2 YSYEKL. The CDR3 region has the DNA TGCGCCAGCAGCCAAGGACAGGGGAATGAAAAACTGTTTTTT. This codes for CASSQGQGNEKLFF.

This rearrangement joins TRBV7-9 to TRBJ2-7; D may be TRBD2 (6 bases). The CDR3 length is 14 residues. Trimming removed 5 bases at V and 2 bases at J, with 13 bases between. Germline lookup yields CDR1 SEHNR and CDR2 FQNEAQ (reference sequence). This CDR3 reads CASSASVRPYEQYF. CDR3 DNA: TGTGCCAGCAGCGCTAGCGTCCGACCCTACGAGCAGTACTTC. The complete variable domain, with remaining parts taken from reference TRBV7-9 and TRBJ2-7, reads DTGVSQNPRHKITKRGQNVTFRCDPISEHNRLYWYRQTLGQGPEFLTYFQNEAQLEKSRLLSDRFSAERPKGSFSTLEIQRTEQGDSAMYLCASSASVRPYEQYFGPGTRLTVT.

This chain uses TRBV19 with TRBJ1-6; 7 nucleotides align to TRBD1. There are 18 residues in the CDR3. Germline V CDR1 and CDR2: LNHDA, SQIVND (reference sequence). The J segment lost 8 bases and the V segment lost 3 bases, leaving 16 bases of the junction unmatched. The CDR3 reads CASSIPLQTGVNDSPLHF. The CDR3 nucleotides read TGTGCCAGTAGTATCCCTCTTCAAACAGGGGTCAATGATTCACCCCTCCACTTT.

This chain connects TRBV10-1 to TRBJ2-2; 11 positions match TRBD1. Germline-derived CDR1 and CDR2 are WNHNN and SYGVQD (reference sequence). The CDR3 has 17 residues. The J segment lost 7 bases and the V segment lost 0 bases, leaving 7 bases of the junction unmatched. This chain's CDR3 is CASSESNRDRGNGELFF. The CDR3 region has the DNA TGCGCCAGCAGTGAGTCGAACCGGGACAGGGGGAACGGGGAGCTGTTTTTT.

There are a few counts of this clone. The chain recombines TRBV6-1 with TRBJ1-2; D unresolved. Germline V CDR1 and CDR2: MNHNS, SASEGT. This CDR3 comprises 13 residues. Trimming cost V 2 bases and J 8 bases, with 12 bases left between them. The CDR3 sequence: CASSELYYSGYTF. The CDR3, as DNA: TGTGCCAGCAGTGAATTGTACTATTCGGGCTACACCTTC.

This rearrangement joins TRBV6-6 to TRBJ1-2; possibly TRBD1 for D (6 bases). This CDR3 comprises 14 residues. CDR1 MNHNY and CDR2 SVGAGI come from the germline V gene (reference sequence). V shed 4 bases and J shed 8 bases, with 17 bases lying between them. The CDR3 spells CASSFHRGAEGYTF. CDR3 nucleotide sequence: TGTGCCAGCAGTTTCCATCGGGGGGCAGAAGGCTACACCTTC.

The gene calls are TRBV6-1 and TRBJ2-1; D possibly corresponds to TRBD2 (6 bases). Germline V gives CDR1 MNHNS, CDR2 SASEGT. The CDR3 is 14 amino acids. V was pared by 2 bases and J by 4 bases, with 9 bases between. In DNA form, the CDR3 reads TGTGCCAGCAGTGAACGAGGGACTTACAATGAGCAGTTCTTC. Translating gives CASSERGTYNEQFF.

CDR3 protein: CASSHGRSKNEKLFF. The CDR3 nucleotides read TGTGCCAGCAGCCACGGCAGGTCCAAGAATGAAAAACTGTTTTTT. The genes are TRBV14 and TRBJ1-4; D is undetermined. Germline values: CDR1 SGHDN, CDR2 FVKESK. The CDR3 has 15 amino acids. Trimming stripped 3 bases from V and 5 bases from J, with 13 bases between. The complete variable domain, with remaining parts taken from reference TRBV14 and TRBJ1-4, reads EAGVTQFPSHSVIEKGQTVTLRCDPISGHDNLYWYRRVMGKEIKFLLHFVKESKQDESGMPNNRFLAERTGGTYSTLKVQPAELEDSGVYFCASSHGRSKNEKLFFGSGTQLSVL.

This rearrangement joins TRBV5-1 to TRBJ1-1; 11 bases map to TRBD1. The ends lost 4 bases at V and 0 bases at J; junction bases unmatched: 5. Germline values: CDR1 SGHRS, CDR2 YFSETQ. The CDR3 spans 16 residues. CDR3 sequence reads: CASSDRDRGMNTEAFF. CDR3 sequence (DNA): TGCGCCAGCAGCGACCGGGACAGGGGGATGAACACTGAAGCTTTCTTT.